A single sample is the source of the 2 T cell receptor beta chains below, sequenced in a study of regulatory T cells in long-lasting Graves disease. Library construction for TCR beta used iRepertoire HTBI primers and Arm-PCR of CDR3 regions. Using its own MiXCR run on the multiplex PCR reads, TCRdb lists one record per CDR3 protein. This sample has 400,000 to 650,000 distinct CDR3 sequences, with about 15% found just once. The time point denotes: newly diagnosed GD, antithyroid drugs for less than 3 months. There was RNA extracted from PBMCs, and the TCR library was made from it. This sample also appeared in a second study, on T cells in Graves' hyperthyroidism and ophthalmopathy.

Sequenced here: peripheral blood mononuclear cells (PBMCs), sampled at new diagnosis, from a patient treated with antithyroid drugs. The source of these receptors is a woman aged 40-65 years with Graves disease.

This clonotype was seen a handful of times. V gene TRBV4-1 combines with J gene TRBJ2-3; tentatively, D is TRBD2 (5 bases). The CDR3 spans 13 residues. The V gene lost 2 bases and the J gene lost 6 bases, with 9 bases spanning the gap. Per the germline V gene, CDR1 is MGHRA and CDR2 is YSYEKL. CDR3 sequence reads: CASSQLATDTQYF. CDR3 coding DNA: TGCGCCAGCAGCCAACTAGCAACGGATACGCAGTATTTT.

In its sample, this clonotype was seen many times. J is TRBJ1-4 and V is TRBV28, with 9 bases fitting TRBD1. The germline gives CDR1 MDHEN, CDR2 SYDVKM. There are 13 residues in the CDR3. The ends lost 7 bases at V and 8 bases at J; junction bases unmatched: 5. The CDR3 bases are TGTGCCAGCAACGACAGGGGGGGAGAAAAACTGTTTTTT. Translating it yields CASNDRGGEKLFF.